The 6 T cell receptor beta chains in this list originate from one sample, sequenced in a study of blood T cell repertoires in COVID-19 (dated by TCRdb to the early 2020s). The library was prepared using the immunoSEQ multiplex PCR assay. TCRdb holds this immuneACCESS table with in-frame rearrangements only. Some clones are missing; in checked studies, unresolved V genes explain under half, and the rest has no known cause. The sample records 68,000 or so clones, around 87% of which are singletons. 2.5% to 3% of the sample goes to the ten largest clones. Sequenced sample: peripheral blood. These receptors all stem from a man between 50 and 59 years old with acute or convalescent COVID-19.

The CDR3 sequence is CASSLRGYGYTF. CDR3 nucleotides: TGTGCCAGCAGCTTACGGGGGTATGGCTACACCTTC. This chain uses TRBV7-2 with TRBJ1-2, with D perhaps TRBD1 (5 bases). Germline loops: CDR1 SGHTA, CDR2 FQGNSA. The CDR3 extends over 12 amino acids. The ends were cut back, 2 bases at V and 5 bases at J, with 6 bases in the middle.

The V and J genes are TRBV2 and TRBJ1-6, with TRBD1 matching 9 bases. The V segment lost 11 bases and the J segment 6 bases; nucleotides outside the gene matches: 8. Germline-derived CDR1 and CDR2 are SNHLY and FYNNEI. The CDR3 has 14 amino acids. The CDR3 DNA follows: TGTGCCGGGGGACAGGGTATTCGTAATTCACCCCTCCACTTT. Protein sequence: CAGGQGIRNSPLHF.

This clone was detected a few times. The J gene is TRBJ2-7, the V gene TRBV28, with D tentatively TRBD2 (5 bases). The CDR3 runs to 16 residues. Trimming removed 2 bases from V and 4 bases from J, with 18 bases in between. In germline, CDR1 is MDHEN, CDR2 SYDVKM. The CDR3 nucleotides read TGTGCCAGCAGTTTAGCCGCTGGCGGGTGGGGATACGAGCAGTACTTC. Translation gives CASSLAAGGWGYEQYF. Drawing the rest from reference TRBV28 and TRBJ2-7, the complete variable domain is DVKVTQSSRYLVKRTGEKVFLECVQDMDHENMFWYRQDPGLGLRLIYFSYDVKMKEKGDIPEGYSVSREKKERFSLILESASTNQTSMYLCASSLAAGGWGYEQYFGPGTRLTVT.

This chain uses TRBV5-4 with TRBJ2-1; possible D gene TRBD2, 5 bases. Germline assignment: CDR1 SGHNT and CDR2 YYREEE (reference sequence). V shed 4 bases and J shed 4 bases, with 12 bases lying between them. The CDR3 consists of 14 residues. The CDR3 protein is CASSPQGGYNEQFF. The CDR3 DNA reads TGTGCCAGCAGCCCCCAAGGCGGGTACAATGAGCAGTTCTTC.

The chain uses TRBV7-5 and TRBJ1-5; the table's D call, TRBD1, was not checked against the DNA. TRBV7-5 is assigned pseudogene status. The CDR3 is 17 residues long. The CDR3 loop is CARSPSAGTGGGQPQHF. Here the CDR3 DNA reads TGTGCCAGAAGCCCCTCAGCAGGGACAGGGGGAGGTCAGCCCCAGCATTTT.

The rearrangement links TRBV28 to TRBJ1-4, with 10 bases aligning to TRBD1. There are 15 residues in the CDR3. Germline trimming cut 5 bases from V and 8 bases from J; bases unmatched to any gene: 8. CDR1 and CDR2 from the germline V gene are MDHEN and SYDVKM. The chain's CDR3 is CASSDRGQGNEKLFF. CDR3 DNA sequence: TGTGCCAGCAGTGATAGGGGACAGGGGAACGAAAAACTGTTTTTT. Based on the CDR3 plus reference TRBV28 and TRBJ1-4, the full variable domain is DVKVTQSSRYLVKRTGEKVFLECVQDMDHENMFWYRQDPGLGLRLIYFSYDVKMKEKGDIPEGYSVSREKKERFSLILESASTNQTSMYLCASSDRGQGNEKLFFGSGTQLSVL.